Below, 28 T cell receptor beta chains from the same sample are listed, as sequenced in a study of cytomegalovirus exposure and HLA in healthy donors. Clones were read by immunoSEQ multiplex PCR, and TCRdb kept only the in-frame ones, dropping some. The sample has roughly 120,000 clones; around 94% are singletons. Sequenced sample: PBMCs. All receptors come from a woman aged 18-30 years in good health and CMV-seronegative.

The chain links TRBV28 to TRBJ2-7; TRBD1 agrees at 8 bases. V lost 3 bases to trimming and J lost 2 bases; unmatched junction nucleotides: 3. The CDR3 consists of 14 residues. Germline V CDR1 and CDR2: MDHEN, SYDVKM. The DNA of the CDR3 is TGTGCCAGCAGTTTGTCAGGGGGCCCCTACGAGCAGTACTTC. Translated: CASSLSGGPYEQYF.

The chain recombines TRBV28 with TRBJ2-7; D gene uncertain. This CDR3 has 15 residues. Germline values: CDR1 MDHEN, CDR2 SYDVKM. Trimming removed 3 bases from V and 2 bases from J, with 14 bases in between. The CDR3 here is CASSLAAATTYEQYF. CDR3 sequence (DNA): TGTGCCAGCAGTTTGGCGGCAGCTACCACCTACGAGCAGTACTTC.

This chain connects TRBV14 to TRBJ2-1, with TRBD2 matching 11 bases. CDR1 is SGHDN and CDR2 is FVKESK in the germline V gene. The J segment lost 14 bases and the V segment lost 6 bases, leaving 12 bases of the junction unmatched. This CDR3 contains 14 residues. The CDR3 bases are TGTGCCAGCAGACGCGGACTAGCGGGTCCTGGGGAGTTCTTC. Translation gives CASRRGLAGPGEFF.

The V gene is TRBV19, the J gene TRBJ2-1; 11 bases fit TRBD2. This CDR3 is built from 15 residues. The V segment lost 6 bases and the J segment 8 bases; nucleotides outside the gene matches: 9. Germline CDR1 and CDR2: LNHDA and SQIVND (reference sequence). The CDR3 DNA follows: TGTGCCAGTAGGCCCCGCCTAGCGGGGGGCGATGAGCAGTTCTTC. This translates into CASRPRLAGGDEQFF.

The chain links TRBV19 to TRBJ1-2; tentative D call: TRBD1 (5 bases). V gave up 4 bases and J gave up 4 bases, with 16 bases separating them. CDR1 and CDR2 (germline): LNHDA, SQIVND (reference sequence). The CDR3 length is 15 residues. CDR3 protein: CASSNPGQVPYGYTF. CDR3 in DNA: TGTGCCAGTAGTAACCCAGGGCAGGTCCCCTATGGCTACACCTTC.

The V gene is TRBV30, the J gene TRBJ1-2, with D uncertain. This CDR3 is built from 12 residues. The V gene's germline CDR1 is GTSNPN and CDR2 SVGIG (reference sequence). V lost 1 base to trimming and J lost 6 bases, with 9 bases between them. CDR3 nucleotide sequence: TGTGCCTGGAGTGGGCACGTCAATGGCTACACCTTC. Its translation: CAWSGHVNGYTF.

The chain couples TRBV4-1 to TRBJ1-4; 10 bases match TRBD1. V lost 4 bases and J lost 8; bases outside the gene matches: 10. Germline V gene lookup returns CDR1 MGHRA and CDR2 YSYEKL. This CDR3 contains 16 residues. The CDR3 DNA reads TGCGCCAGCAGCCCAATTCCACAGGGACAGGGGGAAAAACTGTTTTTT. It is translated as CASSPIPQGQGEKLFF.

This sequence joins TRBV14 and TRBJ2-2; 10 positions agree with TRBD2. The germline V gene has CDR1 SGHDN and CDR2 FVKESK. This CDR3 is 16 amino acids long. V dropped 2 bases and J dropped 7; count of bases not matched to a gene: 7. The CDR3 DNA sequence: TGTGCCAGCAGCCAAAAGCGGGAGGGCCGTGGCGGGGAGCTGTTTTTT. As protein: CASSQKREGRGGELFF.

The chain links TRBV6-4 to TRBJ1-1; 7 nucleotides line up with TRBD1. CDR1 and CDR2 (germline): MRHNA, SNTAGT. The V and J ends lost 4 bases and 10 bases, in that order; junction bases with no gene match: 3. The CDR3 totals 11 residues. DNA for the CDR3: TGTGCCAGCAGTGGTCCAGGGGGAGCTTTCTTT. It is translated as CASSGPGGAFF.

This CDR3 reads CASSEITSNYGYTF. Here the CDR3 DNA reads TGTGCCAGCAGTGAGATTACCAGTAACTATGGCTACACCTTC. J is TRBJ1-2 and V is TRBV2, with D unresolved. The germline V gene has CDR1 SNHLY and CDR2 FYNNEI. CDR3 length equals 14 residues. Trimming stripped 3 bases from V and 1 base from J, with 9 bases between.

The chain couples TRBV5-4 to TRBJ2-5; TRBD2 agrees at 10 bases. The CDR3 sequence is 15 residues long. The trim removed 4 bases at V and 1 base at J, leaving 4 bases unmatched. In germline, CDR1 is SGHNT, CDR2 YYREEE (reference sequence). The CDR3 loop is CASSPTSGVQETQYF. The CDR3 DNA is TGTGCCAGCAGCCCTACTAGCGGGGTCCAAGAGACCCAGTACTTC. Looking up the rest from reference TRBV5-4 and TRBJ2-5 gives the full variable domain: ETGVTQSPTHLIKTRGQQVTLRCSSQSGHNTVSWYQQALGQGPQFIFQYYREEENGRGNFPPRFSGLQFPNYSSELNVNALELDDSALYLCASSPTSGVQETQYFGPGTRLLVL.

The V and J genes are TRBV19 and TRBJ1-3; TRBD1 matches at 7 bases. CDR3 size: 15 residues. The trim removed 5 bases at V and 4 bases at J, leaving 8 bases unmatched. Germline V gene data show CDR1 as LNHDA and CDR2 as SQIVND (reference sequence). CDR3: CASSDRTGPGNTIYF. DNA for the CDR3: TGTGCCAGTAGTGATCGGACAGGCCCCGGAAACACCATATATTTT. The whole variable domain, remainder taken from reference TRBV19 and TRBJ1-3, is DGGITQSPKYLFRKEGQNVTLSCEQNLNHDAMYWYRQDPGQGLRLIYYSQIVNDFQKGDIAEGYSVSREKKESFPLTVTSAQKNPTAFYLCASSDRTGPGNTIYFGEGSWLTVV.

This chain connects TRBV9 to TRBJ1-2; tentatively, D is TRBD1 (6 bases). Germline-derived CDR1 and CDR2 are SGDLS and YYNGEE. Deletions cut 0 bases from V and 8 bases from J, with 20 bases between. CDR3 length equals 16 residues. Here the CDR3 DNA reads TGTGCCAGCAGCGTAGCCCGAGTCCCCGGGGGGCGCGGCTACACCTTC. This sequence encodes CASSVARVPGGRGYTF.

The V call is TRBV2, the J call TRBJ1-2; perhaps TRBD1 as D (5 bases). CDR3 length: 13 residues. CDR1 and CDR2 from the germline V gene are SNHLY and FYNNEI. Trimming pared 3 bases from V and 8 bases from J, leaving 13 bases between. The DNA for the CDR3 is TGTGCCAGCAGTGAGCCGGGGGTTAACGGCTACACCTTC. Translating gives CASSEPGVNGYTF.

The chain joins TRBV29-1 to TRBJ1-1, with D possibly being TRBD1 (5 bases). V shed 6 bases and J shed 0 bases, with 14 bases lying between them. Germline V lookup: CDR1 SQVTM, CDR2 ANQGSEA. The CDR3 has 14 amino acids. CDR3 region: CSVRGLTMNTEAFF. Written as DNA, the CDR3 is TGCAGCGTGCGGGGACTTACCATGAACACTGAAGCTTTCTTT. The variable domain in full, completed from reference TRBV29-1 and TRBJ1-1, reads SAVISQKPSRDICQRGTSLTIQCQVDSQVTMMFWYRQQPGQSLTLIATANQGSEATYESGFVIDKFPISRPNLTFSTLTVSNMSPEDSSIYLCSVRGLTMNTEAFFGQGTRLTVV.

The V call is TRBV28, the J call TRBJ1-5; a possible D gene is TRBD1 (5 bases). This CDR3 region has 14 residues. V lost 6 bases and J 0 bases, leaving 9 bases between the germline ends. CDR1 is MDHEN, CDR2 SYDVKM, per germline. The chain's CDR3 is CASSRGHSNQPQHF. In nucleotides, the CDR3 is TGTGCCAGCAGCCGCGGACATAGCAATCAGCCCCAGCATTTT. Based on the CDR3 plus reference TRBV28 and TRBJ1-5, the full variable domain is DVKVTQSSRYLVKRTGEKVFLECVQDMDHENMFWYRQDPGLGLRLIYFSYDVKMKEKGDIPEGYSVSREKKERFSLILESASTNQTSMYLCASSRGHSNQPQHFGDGTRLSIL.

The gene calls are TRBV7-9 and TRBJ1-2; D remains unclear. With 1 base removed from V and 4 bases from J, the gap between germline ends came to 10 bases. Germline CDR1 reads SEHNR; CDR2 reads FQNEAQ (reference sequence). CDR3 length: 14 residues. CDR3 loop: CASSLVVRFYGYTF. CDR3 DNA: TGTGCCAGCAGCTTAGTAGTAAGATTCTATGGCTACACCTTC. The variable domain in full, with the rest retrieved from reference TRBV7-9 and TRBJ1-2, is DTGVSQNPRHKITKRGQNVTFRCDPISEHNRLYWYRQTLGQGPEFLTYFQNEAQLEKSRLLSDRFSAERPKGSFSTLEIQRTEQGDSAMYLCASSLVVRFYGYTFGSGTRLTVV.

The J gene is TRBJ2-3, the V gene TRBV2, with TRBD1 identical over 8 bases. CDR1 SNHLY and CDR2 FYNNEI come from the germline V gene. V trimming: 7 bases; J trimming: 4 bases; junction bases outside the gene matches: 4. The CDR3 sequence is 13 residues long. The CDR3 DNA follows: TGTGCCAGCAATGGACAGGGTGCAGATACGCAGTATTTT. Amino acid sequence: CASNGQGADTQYF.

This chain links TRBV9 with TRBJ2-2; 10 nucleotides align to TRBD2. The CDR3 has 15 residues. Germline assignment: CDR1 SGDLS and CDR2 YYNGEE. The J segment lost 3 bases and the V segment lost 3 bases, leaving 2 bases of the junction unmatched. CDR3 in amino acids: CASSGTSGYTGELFF. The CDR3 DNA reads as TGTGCCAGCAGCGGGACTAGCGGCTACACCGGGGAGCTGTTTTTT.

The chain employs TRBV28 and TRBJ1-6, with a possible D match to TRBD1 (6 bases). CDR1 MDHEN and CDR2 SYDVKM come from the germline V gene. Trimming shortened V by 3 bases and J by 9 bases, and 12 bases separated the two germline ends. This CDR3 has 14 residues. The CDR3 sequence is CASSLHQGGSPLHF. The CDR3 DNA reads TGTGCCAGCAGTTTGCATCAAGGGGGTTCACCCCTCCACTTT. The whole variable domain, filled in from reference TRBV28 and TRBJ1-6, reads DVKVTQSSRYLVKRTGEKVFLECVQDMDHENMFWYRQDPGLGLRLIYFSYDVKMKEKGDIPEGYSVSREKKERFSLILESASTNQTSMYLCASSLHQGGSPLHFGNGTRLTVT.

V is TRBV2 and J is TRBJ2-2, with 8 bases that match TRBD1. The CDR3 is made up of 16 amino acids. Germline V gene lookup returns CDR1 SNHLY and CDR2 FYNNEI. The V gene end was trimmed by 6 bases and the J gene end by 0 bases; junction bases not matched to a gene: 6. CDR3 region: CASRDPGQANTGELFF. CDR3 bases: TGTGCCAGCAGGGACCCGGGACAGGCGAACACCGGGGAGCTGTTTTTT.

The chain couples TRBV4-1 to TRBJ2-7; D is perhaps TRBD1 (6 bases). This CDR3 has 15 amino acids. Trimming removed 4 bases from V and 7 bases from J, with 20 bases in between. From germline, CDR1 is MGHRA and CDR2 YSYEKL. The CDR3 DNA is TGCGCCAGCAGCCTCCAGGGGTGGGGACGGGTGGAGCAGTACTTC. This encodes CASSLQGWGRVEQYF.

This chain joins TRBV6-5 and TRBJ2-6; perhaps TRBD1 as D (6 bases). This CDR3 is 15 amino acids long. Germline-derived CDR1 and CDR2 are MNHEY and SVGAGI. Trimming removed 5 bases at V and 0 bases at J, with 8 bases between. CDR3 coding DNA: TGTGCCAGCAGTCTGGGGGCCTCTGGGGCCAACGTCCTGACTTTC. The encoded protein is CASSLGASGANVLTF.

The gene calls are TRBV29-1 and TRBJ1-3; a possible D gene is TRBD1 (5 bases). CDR3 length: 13 amino acids. Trimming left V 4 bases short and J 4 bases short, with 11 bases between. From germline, CDR1 is SQVTM and CDR2 ANQGSEA. The CDR3 DNA follows: TGCAGCGTTGTTACGGGGGTCGGAAACACCATATATTTT. Protein: CSVVTGVGNTIYF.

The chain has TRBV4-1 and TRBJ2-1; possible D gene TRBD1, 6 bases. The germline CDR1 and CDR2 sequences are MGHRA and YSYEKL. V lost 3 bases and J 0 bases, leaving 15 bases between the germline ends. CDR3 length: 17 amino acids. In nucleotides, the CDR3 is TGCGCCAGCAGCCACGTAGGGGGAACAAGCTCCTACAATGAGCAGTTCTTC. This codes for CASSHVGGTSSYNEQFF.

This clone was seen once. This sequence joins TRBV5-1 and TRBJ2-5; possibly TRBD1 for D (6 bases). The length of the CDR3 is 15 residues. V lost 3 bases to trimming and J lost 5 bases, with 17 bases between them. Germline V lookup: CDR1 SGHRS, CDR2 YFSETQ. In nucleotides, the CDR3 is TGCGCCAGCAGCTCCCCGGTAGGGGGTGCGGAGACCCAGTACTTC. Its translation: CASSSPVGGAETQYF.

The chain recombines TRBV6-1 with TRBJ2-7, with 9 bases matching TRBD1. Losses at the gene ends were 7 bases for V and 4 bases for J; bases not matched to a gene: 11. The CDR3 is made up of 15 amino acids. Looked up from germline, CDR1 is MNHNS and CDR2 is SASEGT. In DNA, the CDR3 is TGTGCCAGCACCACCGGGACAGGGTACCGGTACGAGCAGTACTTC. This translates into CASTTGTGYRYEQYF.

V usage is TRBV5-4 and J usage is TRBJ1-1; 9 bases line up with TRBD1. Germline values: CDR1 SGHNT, CDR2 YYREEE (reference sequence). V shed 5 bases and J 4 bases; nucleotides not matched to a gene: 6. This CDR3 has 14 amino acids. CDR3: CASRTQGAFTEAFF. The CDR3 region has the DNA TGTGCCAGCAGAACACAGGGGGCGTTCACTGAAGCTTTCTTT.